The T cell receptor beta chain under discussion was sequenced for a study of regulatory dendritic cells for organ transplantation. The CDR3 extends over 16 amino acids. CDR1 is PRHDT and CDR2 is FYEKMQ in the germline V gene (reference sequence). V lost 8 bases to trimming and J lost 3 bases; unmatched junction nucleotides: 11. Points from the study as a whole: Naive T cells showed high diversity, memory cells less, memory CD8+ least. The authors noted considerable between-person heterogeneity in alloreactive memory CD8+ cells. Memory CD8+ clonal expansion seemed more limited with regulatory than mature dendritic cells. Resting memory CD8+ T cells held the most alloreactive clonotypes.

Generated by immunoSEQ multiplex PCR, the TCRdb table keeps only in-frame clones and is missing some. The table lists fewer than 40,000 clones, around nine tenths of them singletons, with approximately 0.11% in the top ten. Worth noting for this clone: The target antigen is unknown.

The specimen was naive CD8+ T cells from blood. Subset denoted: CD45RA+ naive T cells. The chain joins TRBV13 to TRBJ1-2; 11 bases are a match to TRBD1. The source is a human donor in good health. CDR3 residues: CASRGQGAPTYYGYTF. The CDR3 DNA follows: TGTGCCAGCCGAGGACAGGGGGCGCCGACCTACTATGGCTACACCTTC.